Following are 2 T cell receptor beta chains from one sample sequenced in a study of glioma-infiltrating T cells after dendritic cell vaccination. The data were produced by immunoSEQ multiplex PCR, yet TCRdb's version contains in-frame clones alone and is incomplete. The table shows roughly 87,000 clones, with roughly four fifths occurring only once. Time point meaning: after dendritic cell vaccination, including at tumor progression/relapse. Sequencing used blood, obtained after dendritic cell vaccination. All receptors derive from a human donor with glioblastoma.

The J gene is TRBJ2-7, the V gene TRBV6-5; D may be TRBD1 (6 bases). The germline V and J ends were trimmed by 2 bases and 5 bases, with 16 bases remaining between them. Germline lookup yields CDR1 MNHEY and CDR2 SVGAGI. The CDR3 has 15 residues. The CDR3 DNA sequence: TGTGCCAGCAGTTACGGGAGTGGGGGCGCCGACGAGCAGTACTTC. It yields the protein CASSYGSGGADEQYF.

This chain joins TRBV4-1 and TRBJ1-4; TRBD1 aligns across 7 bases. Germline V CDR1 and CDR2: MGHRA, YSYEKL. The CDR3 runs to 16 residues. With 2 bases clipped from V and 7 bases from J, the junction kept 10 bases outside the gene matches. CDR3 in DNA: TGCGCCAGCAGCCAATCTCCGAACAGGGGTGGTGAAAAACTGTTTTTT. As protein: CASSQSPNRGGEKLFF.